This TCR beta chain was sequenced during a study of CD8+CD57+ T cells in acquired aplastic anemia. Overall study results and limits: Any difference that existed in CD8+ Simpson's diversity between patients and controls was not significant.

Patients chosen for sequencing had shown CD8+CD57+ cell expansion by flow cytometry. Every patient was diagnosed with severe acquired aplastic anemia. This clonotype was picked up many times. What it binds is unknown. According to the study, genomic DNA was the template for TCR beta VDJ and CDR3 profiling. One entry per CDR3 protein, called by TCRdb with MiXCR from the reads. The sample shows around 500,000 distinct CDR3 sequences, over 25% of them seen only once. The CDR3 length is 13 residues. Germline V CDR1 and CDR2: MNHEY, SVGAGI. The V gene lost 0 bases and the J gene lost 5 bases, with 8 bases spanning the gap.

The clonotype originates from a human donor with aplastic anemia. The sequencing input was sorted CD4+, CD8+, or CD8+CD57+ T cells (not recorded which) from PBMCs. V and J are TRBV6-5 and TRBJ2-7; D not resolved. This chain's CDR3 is CASSYSRENEQYF. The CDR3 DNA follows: TGTGCCAGCAGTTACTCGAGAGAGAACGAGCAGTACTTC.